A single sample gave rise to the 4 T cell receptor beta chains below, sequenced in a study of blood T cells in healthy people across ages. A second roughly 6 to 12 cycle PCR used barcoded and J-beta primers. In TCRdb, the 5' RACE reads were re-called with MiXCR into one record per CDR3 protein. Seen here are around 1,500,000 distinct CDR3 sequences, roughly 27% observed once, and the top ten hold over 7%. The sequenced sample was blood. Receptors originate from a young woman in good health.

The V and J genes are TRBV12-3 or TRBV12-4 and TRBJ2-7, with D unresolved. The CDR3 consists of 11 residues. Between the trimmed V and J ends, which lost 7 bases and 6 bases, there was a span of 10 bases. The DNA of the CDR3 is TGTGCCAGCACCGAATTGGGCGAGCAGTACTTC. This codes for CASTELGEQYF.

This clonotype has just a few counts. CDR3 region: CASSTGDQDRGNEQFF. The CDR3 region has the DNA TGTGCCAGCAGCACAGGGGACCAAGATAGAGGGAATGAGCAGTTCTTC. The chain is built from TRBV7-9 and TRBJ2-1, with 7 bases fitting TRBD1. After removal of 5 bases from V and 7 bases from J, the junction contained 14 bases not matched to a gene. CDR1 and CDR2 (germline): SEHNR, FQNEAQ (reference sequence). This CDR3 contains 16 residues.

This clonotype turned up a few times. V is TRBV20-1 and J is TRBJ2-3, with D perhaps TRBD2 (6 bases). V gave up 1 base and J gave up 0 bases, with 20 bases separating them. This CDR3 contains 18 residues. The germline CDR1 and CDR2 sequences are DFQATT and SNEGSKA (reference sequence). The DNA of the CDR3 is TGCAGTGCTAGAGGCCCCCTGGCTAGCGAAGATAGCACAGATACGCAGTATTTT. Translated, it gives CSARGPLASEDSTDTQYF.

This chain connects TRBV28 to TRBJ1-6; D is unresolved. The V and J ends lost 5 bases and 5 bases respectively, with 10 bases between them. CDR1 and CDR2 from the germline V gene are MDHEN and SYDVKM. The CDR3 covers 14 residues. CDR3 sequence (DNA): TGTGCCAGCAGTGGACGAGAAAATAATTCACCCCTCCACTTT. Amino acid sequence: CASSGRENNSPLHF.